The source of this T cell receptor (beta chain) is a study of blood T cell repertoires in COVID-19. Study-wide background: There were acute and convalescent COVID-19 samples, and they came from the United States, Italy and Spain. PBMCs, B-cell-depleted T cells, or T cells provided the cDNA or gDNA that made up the material.

The CDR3 length is 16 residues. Germline loops: CDR1 LNHNV, CDR2 YYDKDF (reference sequence). V lost 4 bases, J lost 1 base, and 5 bases stayed unmatched. Original handling: Reference gene primer amplification gave estimated nucleated cell counts. Assay used: immunoSEQ multiplex PCR; TCRdb lists only in-frame clones, some missing. V and J calls and clone size come straight from that table; D and trimming were deduced from the DNA. Altogether over 250,000 clones are present, approximately 85% being singletons, with the ten largest covering 11%. This TCR derives from a woman in her 70s with acute or convalescent COVID-19. Sequenced material: peripheral blood. The rearrangement links TRBV15 to TRBJ1-2; TRBD1 matches 11 bases. CDR3: CATSTDRGLYNYGYTF. CDR3 DNA sequence: TGTGCCACCAGCACGGACAGGGGGCTCTATAACTATGGCTACACCTTC.